The rows below give T cell receptor beta chains drawn from one sample of a study of siplizumab effects on memory and regulatory T cells. Sequenced by immunoSEQ multiplex PCR; TCRdb stores in-frame clones only, minus some. The sample lists roughly 110,000 clones, about 93% occurring once. Sequencing input: non-Treg CD4+ T cells sorted from blood. The source of these receptors is a human donor in good health. The CDR3 runs from the conserved cysteine through the conserved F or W. Fields, in order: D gene, J gene, clone size, V gene, CDR3 protein, CDR3 DNA. D genes are given only for firm matches. Clone size is stated in some rows and not others, as once, few, many or a class when expanded.

D gene: -; J gene: TRBJ2-2; clone size: -; V gene: TRBV19; CDR3 protein: CASRGRPGSGELFF; CDR3 DNA: TGTGCCAGTCGGGGTCGCCCTGGCTCGGGGGAGCTGTTTTTT
D gene: -; J gene: TRBJ1-6; clone size: -; V gene: TRBV6-6; CDR3 protein: CASSYSSLASPLHF; CDR3 DNA: TGTGCCAGCAGTTACTCGAGTCTGGCTTCACCCCTCCACTTT
D gene: -; J gene: TRBJ1-4; clone size: -; V gene: TRBV27; CDR3 protein: CASSPMAGGLGEKLFF; CDR3 DNA: TGTGCCAGCAGTCCGATGGCTGGGGGATTAGGGGAAAAACTGTTTTTT
D gene: -; J gene: TRBJ2-7; clone size: -; V gene: TRBV11-2; CDR3 protein: CASSLERDEQYF; CDR3 DNA: TGTGCCAGCAGCTTAGAACGGGACGAGCAGTACTTC
D gene: -; J gene: TRBJ1-2; clone size: once; V gene: TRBV6-5; CDR3 protein: CASSYVAGDGYTF; CDR3 DNA: TGTGCCAGCAGTTACGTGGCAGGGGATGGCTACACCTTC
D gene: TRBD1; J gene: TRBJ1-4; clone size: -; V gene: TRBV2; CDR3 protein: CASAPQGAKGEKLFF; CDR3 DNA: TGTGCCAGCGCACCCCAGGGGGCGAAAGGTGAAAAACTGTTTTTT
D gene: -; J gene: TRBJ1-5; clone size: -; V gene: TRBV27; CDR3 protein: CASSFRGAGSNQPQHF; CDR3 DNA: TGTGCCAGCAGTTTCCGGGGCGCGGGTAGCAATCAGCCCCAGCATTTT
D gene: TRBD2; J gene: TRBJ2-3; clone size: -; V gene: TRBV5-4; CDR3 protein: CASSLGPSGGASDTQYF; CDR3 DNA: TGTGCCAGCAGCTTGGGTCCAAGCGGGGGGGCATCGGATACGCAGTATTTT
D gene: -; J gene: TRBJ1-2; clone size: -; V gene: TRBV28; CDR3 protein: CASRMDGGYTF; CDR3 DNA: TGTGCCAGCAGGATGGACGGAGGCTACACCTTC
D gene: -; J gene: TRBJ1-2; clone size: -; V gene: TRBV27; CDR3 protein: CASRPTTASGYTF; CDR3 DNA: TGTGCCAGCAGGCCTACAACCGCTTCGGGCTACACCTTC
D gene: -; J gene: TRBJ2-5; clone size: -; V gene: TRBV7-3; CDR3 protein: CASSLQGKETQYF; CDR3 DNA: TGTGCCAGCAGCCTACAGGGTAAAGAGACCCAGTACTTC
D gene: TRBD2; J gene: TRBJ2-5; clone size: -; V gene: TRBV7-3; CDR3 protein: CASSLGTSGETQYF; CDR3 DNA: TGTGCCAGCAGCTTGGGGACTAGCGGGGAGACCCAGTACTTC
D gene: -; J gene: TRBJ1-1; clone size: -; V gene: TRBV21-1; CDR3 protein: CASSKEKVMNTEAFF; CDR3 DNA: TGTGCCAGCAGCAAAGAAAAGGTCATGAACACTGAAGCTTTCTTT
D gene: -; J gene: TRBJ1-2; clone size: -; V gene: TRBV6-5; CDR3 protein: CASSQGEDINYGYTF; CDR3 DNA: TGTGCCAGCAGCCAAGGGGAAGACATTAACTATGGCTACACCTTC
D gene: -; J gene: TRBJ1-6; clone size: once; V gene: TRBV19; CDR3 protein: CASSIDRFPLHF; CDR3 DNA: TGTGCCAGTAGTATTGACAGGTTCCCCCTCCACTTT
D gene: -; J gene: TRBJ2-2; clone size: -; V gene: TRBV5-5; CDR3 protein: CASSLPGPNTGELFF; CDR3 DNA: TGTGCCAGCAGCCTCCCGGGACCCAACACCGGGGAGCTGTTTTTT
D gene: TRBD1; J gene: TRBJ2-5; clone size: -; V gene: TRBV6-5; CDR3 protein: CASRPDRGQVTQYF; CDR3 DNA: TGTGCCAGCAGACCTGACAGGGGGCAAGTGACCCAGTACTTC
D gene: -; J gene: TRBJ1-2; clone size: once; V gene: TRBV15; CDR3 protein: CATSLYNNYGYTF; CDR3 DNA: TGTGCCACCAGCCTATACAATAACTATGGCTACACCTTC
D gene: TRBD1; J gene: TRBJ1-2; clone size: -; V gene: TRBV30; CDR3 protein: CACPTGGPYGYTF; CDR3 DNA: TGTGCCTGCCCGACAGGGGGTCCCTATGGCTACACCTTC
D gene: TRBD1; J gene: TRBJ1-2; clone size: -; V gene: TRBV29-1; CDR3 protein: CSVVQGFSYGYTF; CDR3 DNA: TGCAGCGTTGTACAGGGGTTTAGCTATGGCTACACCTTC
D gene: -; J gene: TRBJ2-7; clone size: once; V gene: TRBV2; CDR3 protein: CAIQGRFYEQYF; CDR3 DNA: TGTGCCATCCAAGGACGGTTCTACGAGCAGTACTTC
D gene: TRBD2; J gene: TRBJ2-1; clone size: once; V gene: TRBV5-1; CDR3 protein: CASSLLAGNSYNEQFF; CDR3 DNA: TGCGCCAGCAGCTTGCTAGCGGGCAACTCCTACAATGAGCAGTTCTTC
D gene: TRBD1; J gene: TRBJ2-7; clone size: -; V gene: TRBV18; CDR3 protein: CASSPGTGLQYF; CDR3 DNA: TGTGCCAGCTCACCAGGGACAGGGTTGCAGTACTTC
D gene: -; J gene: TRBJ2-7; clone size: -; V gene: TRBV5-4; CDR3 protein: CASSLDIAYEQYF; CDR3 DNA: TGTGCCAGCAGCTTAGACATAGCCTACGAGCAGTACTTC
D gene: TRBD2; J gene: TRBJ2-7; clone size: -; V gene: TRBV18; CDR3 protein: CASSPPGLAGNYEQYF; CDR3 DNA: TGTGCCAGCTCACCCCCCGGACTAGCGGGGAACTACGAGCAGTACTTC
D gene: -; J gene: TRBJ2-1; clone size: -; V gene: TRBV7-3; CDR3 protein: CASSQDHRTYNEQFF; CDR3 DNA: TGTGCCAGCAGCCAGGACCACCGTACCTACAATGAGCAGTTCTTC
D gene: -; J gene: TRBJ2-1; clone size: -; V gene: TRBV28; CDR3 protein: CASSLLGRGLVNEQFF; CDR3 DNA: TGTGCCAGCAGTTTATTGGGGCGGGGTCTGGTCAATGAGCAGTTCTTC
D gene: TRBD1; J gene: TRBJ1-6; clone size: few; V gene: TRBV9; CDR3 protein: CASSVQGVLNSPLHF; CDR3 DNA: TGTGCCAGCAGCGTACAGGGGGTCCTAAATTCACCCCTCCACTTT
D gene: -; J gene: TRBJ2-1; clone size: -; V gene: TRBV27; CDR3 protein: CASRRPSSYNEQFF; CDR3 DNA: TGTGCCAGCAGACGACCCAGCTCCTACAATGAGCAGTTCTTC
D gene: -; J gene: TRBJ1-2; clone size: -; V gene: TRBV27; CDR3 protein: CASSTGRPFYGYTF; CDR3 DNA: TGTGCCAGCAGCACGGGACGGCCGTTCTATGGCTACACCTTC
D gene: TRBD1; J gene: TRBJ1-2; clone size: once; V gene: TRBV5-1; CDR3 protein: CASRLGQDNYGYTF; CDR3 DNA: TGCGCCAGCAGATTGGGACAGGATAACTATGGCTACACCTTC
D gene: -; J gene: TRBJ2-3; clone size: -; V gene: TRBV19; CDR3 protein: CASSIGTDTQYF; CDR3 DNA: TGTGCCAGTAGTATAGGAACAGATACGCAGTATTTT
D gene: TRBD1; J gene: TRBJ1-1; clone size: -; V gene: TRBV5-6; CDR3 protein: CASTGQGWVTEAFF; CDR3 DNA: TGTGCCAGCACCGGACAGGGGTGGGTCACTGAAGCTTTCTTT
D gene: TRBD1; J gene: TRBJ2-1; clone size: -; V gene: TRBV5-4; CDR3 protein: CASSLRQGDEQFF; CDR3 DNA: TGTGCCAGCAGCTTGAGACAGGGGGATGAGCAGTTCTTC
D gene: -; J gene: TRBJ1-2; clone size: -; V gene: TRBV28; CDR3 protein: CASSWGSRGAFGYTF; CDR3 DNA: TGTGCCAGCAGTTGGGGTTCCCGGGGGGCGTTTGGCTACACCTTC
D gene: TRBD2; J gene: TRBJ2-1; clone size: -; V gene: TRBV7-9; CDR3 protein: CASSSGQPYNEQFF; CDR3 DNA: TGTGCCAGCAGTAGCGGGCAACCCTACAATGAGCAGTTCTTC
D gene: TRBD1; J gene: TRBJ2-1; clone size: -; V gene: TRBV7-3; CDR3 protein: CASSTTGGGEQFF; CDR3 DNA: TGTGCCAGCAGCACCACAGGGGGCGGTGAGCAGTTCTTC
D gene: TRBD1; J gene: TRBJ1-5; clone size: -; V gene: TRBV9; CDR3 protein: CASSVATVGTGGSNQPQHF; CDR3 DNA: TGTGCCAGCAGCGTAGCTACTGTTGGGACAGGAGGGAGCAATCAGCCCCAGCATTTT
D gene: TRBD1; J gene: TRBJ1-2; clone size: -; V gene: TRBV5-1; CDR3 protein: CASSPAGQINYGYTF; CDR3 DNA: TGCGCCAGCAGCCCGGCGGGACAGATAAACTATGGCTACACCTTC
D gene: -; J gene: TRBJ2-7; clone size: once; V gene: TRBV6-5; CDR3 protein: CASSNGLSGWEQYF; CDR3 DNA: TGTGCCAGCAGTAACGGACTATCTGGGTGGGAGCAGTACTTC
D gene: -; J gene: TRBJ1-2; clone size: -; V gene: TRBV16; CDR3 protein: CASRPTWGDYTF; CDR3 DNA: TGTGCCAGCAGACCTACATGGGGGGACTACACCTTC
D gene: -; J gene: TRBJ1-5; clone size: -; V gene: TRBV19; CDR3 protein: CASSIPGGNQPQHF; CDR3 DNA: TGTGCCAGTAGTATCCCCGGGGGCAATCAGCCCCAGCATTTT
D gene: -; J gene: TRBJ1-4; clone size: -; V gene: TRBV27; CDR3 protein: CASSSRGTTGEKLFF; CDR3 DNA: TGTGCCAGCAGCTCCCGGGGGACAACCGGTGAAAAACTGTTTTTT